The 14 T cell receptor beta chains below all came from one sample that was sequenced in a study of shared clonotypes between healthy human individuals. Some clones are missing from TCRdb's copy, which holds only in-frame ones; the method was immunoSEQ multiplex PCR. The sample yields some 2 million clones, 95% seen once. Sequencing was done on a sample of naive CD4+ T cells sorted from blood. Regarding subset: CD45RA+ positively selected. The receptor set was obtained from a young man in good health.

The rearrangement uses TRBV7-3 and TRBJ2-1; D may match TRBD1 or TRBD2 (5 bases each). Germline CDR1 and CDR2: SGHTA and FQGTGA. The V end was cut by 1 base, the J end by 9 bases, with 13 bases between. This CDR3 has 14 amino acids. CDR3 coding DNA: TGTGCCAGCAGCTTAATCATGGCAGGGAGTGAGCAGTTCTTC. This gives the protein CASSLIMAGSEQFF.

J is TRBJ1-4 and V is TRBV12-5; TRBD1 might be the D (5 bases). Germline V gives CDR1 LGHNT, CDR2 FRNRAP. The V end was cut by 4 bases, the J end by 8 bases, with 17 bases between. CDR3 length equals 15 residues. The CDR3 DNA reads as TGTGCTAGTGGTTCAAAAGGGGTTTTGGAAGAAAAACTGTTTTTT. Protein sequence: CASGSKGVLEEKLFF.

As concerns this clone: The sample has other DNA sequences that encode this CDR3 too. The J gene is TRBJ1-2, the V gene TRBV18; unclear D gene. Trimming removed 2 bases from V and 0 bases from J, with 4 bases in between. The germline V gene has CDR1 KGHSH and CDR2 LQKENI. The CDR3 has 13 amino acids. CDR3 sequence: CASSPDSNYGYTF. The CDR3 DNA is TGTGCCAGCTCACCAGACTCTAACTATGGCTACACCTTC.

This chain links TRBV19 with TRBJ2-7, with D perhaps TRBD2 (5 bases). Germline V gives CDR1 LNHDA, CDR2 SQIVND (reference sequence). The V end was cut by 5 bases, the J end by 6 bases, with 17 bases between. The CDR3 spans 14 residues. In nucleotides, the CDR3 is TGTGCCAGTAGTGTCGCCGCCCACGGGGTCGAGCAGTACTTC. Amino acids: CASSVAAHGVEQYF.

Concerning this clone itself: The same CDR3 arises from other DNA sequences in this sample as well. The V and J genes are TRBV30 and TRBJ1-5; no reliable D call. The CDR3 runs 13 residues. Germline values: CDR1 GTSNPN, CDR2 SVGIG (reference sequence). Trimming removed 0 bases at V and 5 bases at J, with 8 bases between. This CDR3 is CAWSVPGDQPQHF. The CDR3 bases are TGTGCCTGGAGTGTACCTGGGGATCAGCCCCAGCATTTT.

The chain recombines TRBV4-2 with TRBJ1-2, with D possibly TRBD1 on 5 matching bases. CDR1 is LGHNA, CDR2 YNFKEQ, per germline. The V end lost 1 base, the J end lost 2 bases, and 8 bases lay between the germline ends. The CDR3 extends over 14 amino acids. CDR3 loop: CASSQGGNNYGYTF. As DNA, the CDR3 is TGTGCCAGCAGCCAAGGGGGGAACAACTATGGCTACACCTTC.

This clone has only a few counts. The chain is built from TRBV10-3 and TRBJ1-4; 9 bases align to TRBD1. Germline V gives CDR1 ENHRY, CDR2 SYGVKD. Unmatched junction bases numbered 7, after V lost 10 bases and J lost 7 bases. The CDR3 loop spans 13 amino acids. The CDR3 sequence: CATRTGAPEKLFF. CDR3 nucleotide sequence: TGTGCCACCAGGACAGGGGCGCCTGAAAAACTGTTTTTT.

This clone was observed a single time. This sequence joins TRBV5-4 and TRBJ1-3; no firm D call. This CDR3 has 16 amino acids. Germline V gene sequence: CDR1 SGHNT, CDR2 YYREEE (reference sequence). V lost 0 bases to trimming and J lost 0 bases, with 10 bases between them. CDR3 residues: CASSLAQAGSGNTIYF. Here the CDR3 DNA reads TGTGCCAGCAGCTTGGCCCAGGCAGGCTCTGGAAACACCATATATTTT.

This chain links TRBV19 with TRBJ2-3; TRBD2 might be the D (7 bases). Trimming pared 9 bases from V and 3 bases from J, leaving 13 bases between. The germline V gene has CDR1 LNHDA and CDR2 SQIVND (reference sequence). CDR3 size: 13 residues. The CDR3 sequence: CASGGQGTDTQYF. DNA of the CDR3: TGTGCCAGCGGGGGGCAGGGAACAGATACGCAGTATTTT.

There are a few counts of this clone. The J gene is TRBJ1-5, the V gene TRBV14; the D is unclear. This CDR3 contains 12 residues. The V gene's germline CDR1 is SGHDN and CDR2 FVKESK. Trimming removed 4 bases from V and 6 bases from J, with 7 bases in between. The CDR3 reads CASSRLGQPQHF. CDR3 in DNA: TGTGCCAGCAGCCGATTGGGTCAGCCCCAGCATTTT.

This clone was counted a single time. Other DNA sequences within the sample encode an identical CDR3. The V call is TRBV5-1, the J call TRBJ2-5; possibly TRBD1 for D (6 bases). The CDR3 is 14 amino acids. Germline lookup yields CDR1 SGHRS and CDR2 YFSETQ. Trimming shortened V by 4 bases and J by 2 bases, and 12 bases separated the two germline ends. This CDR3 is CASSQGQPQETQYF. CDR3 coding DNA: TGCGCCAGCAGCCAAGGACAGCCGCAAGAGACCCAGTACTTC.

This chain uses TRBV7-9 with TRBJ1-1; TRBD1 matches 9 bases. The length of the CDR3 is 16 residues. CDR1 is SEHNR, CDR2 FQNEAQ, per germline (reference sequence). The junction had 4 bases not matched to a gene; V was cut back by 2 bases and J by 0 bases. The CDR3 DNA follows: TGTGCCAGCAGCTTATTGGGACAGGGTATGAACACTGAAGCTTTCTTT. It translates to CASSLLGQGMNTEAFF.

This chain connects TRBV5-4 to TRBJ1-1, with 9 bases matching TRBD1. CDR3 length: 15 amino acids. V dropped 4 bases and J dropped 3; count of bases not matched to a gene: 7. Germline-derived CDR1 and CDR2 are SGHNT and YYREEE (reference sequence). DNA of the CDR3: TGTGCCAGCAGCCAAAGGACAGGGGTGGACACTGAAGCTTTCTTT. The encoded protein is CASSQRTGVDTEAFF.

The chain's CDR3 is CASSFETGLEAFF. Here the CDR3 DNA reads TGTGCCAGCAGCTTTGAGACAGGGTTGGAAGCTTTCTTT. This rearrangement joins TRBV7-2 to TRBJ1-1, with 7 bases matching TRBD1. The germline CDR1 and CDR2 sequences are SGHTA and FQGNSA. V lost 3 bases to trimming and J lost 8 bases; unmatched junction nucleotides: 6. The CDR3 extends over 13 amino acids.